The clone carrying this T cell receptor beta chain was recorded many times. What it recognizes is unknown. This entry belongs to a study of breast tumors, draining lymph nodes, adjacent tissues. Samples came from axillary lymph nodes draining the breast cancer. CDR3 length equals 18 residues. The V gene's germline CDR1 is MNHEY and CDR2 SVGAGI. Trimming took 4 bases from V and 5 from J; bases not matched to a gene: 11. TCRdb reprocessed the multiplex PCR reads with MiXCR, giving one entry per CDR3 protein. Of 150,000 to 250,000 distinct CDR3 sequences detected, roughly 31% appear once; the ten largest clones hold about 4.3%. Findings and caveats of the study: Luminal-like breast cancer showed significantly higher tumor–nontumor repertoire similarity than basal-like.

This TCR was sampled from a female donor with breast cancer. Some clones in this sample may be carry-over from other donors' samples. Sequenced sample: axillary lymph node tissue. The rearrangement joins TRBV6-5 to TRBJ2-2; TRBD2 matches at 12 bases. This CDR3 is CASSSASGRAVSTGELFF. In nucleotides, the CDR3 is TGTGCCAGCAGTTCGGCTAGCGGGAGGGCCGTTAGTACCGGGGAGCTGTTTTTT.